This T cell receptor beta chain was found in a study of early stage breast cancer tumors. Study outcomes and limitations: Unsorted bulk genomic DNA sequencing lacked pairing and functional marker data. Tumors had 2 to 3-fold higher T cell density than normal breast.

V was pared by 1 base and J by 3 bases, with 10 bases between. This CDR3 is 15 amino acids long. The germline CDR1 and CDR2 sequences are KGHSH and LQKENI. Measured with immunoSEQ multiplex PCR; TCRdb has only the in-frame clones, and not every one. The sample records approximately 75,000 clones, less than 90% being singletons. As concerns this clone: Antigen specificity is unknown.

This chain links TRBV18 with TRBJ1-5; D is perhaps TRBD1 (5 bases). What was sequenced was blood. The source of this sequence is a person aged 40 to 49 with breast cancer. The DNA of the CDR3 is TGTGCCAGCTCACCACTGGAAGGGGACAATCAGCCCCAGCATTTT. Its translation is CASSPLEGDNQPQHF.